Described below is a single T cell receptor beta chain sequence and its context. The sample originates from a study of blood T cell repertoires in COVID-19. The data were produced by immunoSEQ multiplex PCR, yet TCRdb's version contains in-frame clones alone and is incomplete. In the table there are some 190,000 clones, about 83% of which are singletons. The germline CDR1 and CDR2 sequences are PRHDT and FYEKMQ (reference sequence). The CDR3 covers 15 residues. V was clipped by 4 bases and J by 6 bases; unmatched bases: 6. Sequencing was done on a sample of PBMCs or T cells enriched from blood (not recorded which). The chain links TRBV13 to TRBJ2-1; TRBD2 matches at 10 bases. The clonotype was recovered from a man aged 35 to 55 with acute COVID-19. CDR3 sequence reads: CASSSRSSGSNEQFF. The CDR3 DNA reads TGTGCCAGCAGCTCTAGATCTAGCGGGAGCAATGAGCAGTTCTTC.